Listed below are T cell receptor beta chains from one sample, sequenced in a study of regulatory T cells in long-lasting Graves disease. A single record per CDR3 protein comes from TCRdb applying MiXCR to the multiplex PCR reads. Found here are a few hundred thousand distinct CDR3 sequences, around 15% of them singletons; the top ten hold roughly a fifth. The data also belong to a second study, concerning T cells in Graves' hyperthyroidism and ophthalmopathy.

The specimen comprised peripheral blood mononuclear cells (PBMCs), sampled at new diagnosis, from a patient treated with antithyroid drugs. The source is a woman aged 18-30 years with Graves disease. The CDR3 runs from the conserved cysteine through the conserved F or W. D genes are given only for firm matches. Clone sizes are given selectively: once, few, many, or a class where the clone is expanded.

v_gene	j_gene	d_gene	abundance	CDR3nt	CDR3aa
TRBV3-1	TRBJ1-2	TRBD1	many	TGTGCCAGCAGCCGGGACAGTAACTATGGCTACACCTTC	CASSRDSNYGYTF
TRBV9	TRBJ1-3	TRBD1	-	TGTGCCAGCAGCGCGAGGGGACAGTCCTATACCTCTGGAAACACCATATATTTT	CASSARGQSYTSGNTIYF
TRBV5-1	TRBJ2-3	-	many	TGTGCCAGCAGCTTAGGCAGACTCACAGATACGCAGTATTTT	CASSLGRLTDTQYF
TRBV28	TRBJ1-5	-	many	TGTGCCAGCAGTGCCCCATTCCCGCGATCGTCCAGTTACCAGCCCCAGCATTTT	CASSAPFPRSSSYQPQHF
TRBV13	TRBJ1-1	TRBD1	many	TGTGCCAGCAGCCGGAGGAAGGGACAGGGCTGGACTGAAGCTTTCTTT	CASSRRKGQGWTEAFF
TRBV9	TRBJ2-7	-	few	TGTGCCAGCAGCACAAGTGGGAATTCCTACGAGCAGTACTTC	CASSTSGNSYEQYF
TRBV19	TRBJ1-6	-	few	TGTGCCAGTAGTGGGGTAATGGGATCACCCCTCCACTTT	CASSGVMGSPLHF
TRBV6-1	TRBJ1-5	-	many	TGTGCCAGCAGTCAACTCTCAGGGGACGGTAGTCAGCCCCAGCATTTT	CASSQLSGDGSQPQHF
TRBV30	TRBJ2-1	-	many	TGTGCCTCAAGGCCCCGAGGGAACAATGAGCAGTTCTTC	CASRPRGNNEQFF
TRBV28	TRBJ2-1	TRBD2	-	TGTGCCAGCAGTTCGTCGGCGGCGGGGGGGCGACGTAGTGAGCAGTTCTTC	CASSSSAAGGRRSEQFF
TRBV7-9	TRBJ1-1	-	few	TGTGCCAGCACGGTGGGACAGAACACTGAAGCTTTCTTT	CASTVGQNTEAFF
TRBV11-2	TRBJ2-5	TRBD1	many	TGTGCCAGCAGCTTACCGGGACAGGGGAGCGAGACCCAGTACTTC	CASSLPGQGSETQYF